This paragraph reports one TCR beta chain. No antigen is known for it. The sample is drawn from a study of cytomegalovirus exposure and HLA in healthy donors. Study-wide points: Across donors, presence/absence analyses took sequencing depth to be roughly uniform.

Trimming shortened V by 6 bases and J by 2 bases, and 13 bases separated the two germline ends. This CDR3 comprises 15 residues. Germline V lookup: CDR1 LNHDA, CDR2 SQIVND (reference sequence). The PCR contained 60 Vbeta and 13 Jbeta primers. Here immunoSEQ multiplex PCR was the method, and the copy in TCRdb shows in-frame clones only, minus some. This sample carries under 90,000 clones, about three quarters of them seen once, and the ten largest clones take more than 2.5%. The source is a man between 50 and 59 years old in good health and CMV-seropositive. Sample: PBMCs. The V gene is TRBV19, the J gene TRBJ1-4; no clear D. As DNA, the CDR3 is TGTGCCAGTAGCCGCCAAATGGGCACTAATGAAAAACTGTTTTTT. Translated: CASSRQMGTNEKLFF.